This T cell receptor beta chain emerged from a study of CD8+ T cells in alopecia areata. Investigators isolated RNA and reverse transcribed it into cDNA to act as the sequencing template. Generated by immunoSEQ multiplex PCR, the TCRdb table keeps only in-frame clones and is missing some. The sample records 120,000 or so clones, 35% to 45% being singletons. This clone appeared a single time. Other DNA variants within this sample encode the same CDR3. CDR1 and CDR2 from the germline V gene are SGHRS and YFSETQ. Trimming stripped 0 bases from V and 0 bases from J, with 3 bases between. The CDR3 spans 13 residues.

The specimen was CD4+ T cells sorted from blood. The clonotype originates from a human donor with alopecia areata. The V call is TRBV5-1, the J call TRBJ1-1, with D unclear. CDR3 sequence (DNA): TGCGCCAGCAGCTTGGCCGTGAACACTGAAGCTTTCTTT. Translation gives CASSLAVNTEAFF.